This T cell receptor (beta chain) emerged from a study of vaccination and CD4 T cells after COVID-19. For the study at large: The convalescents included six males and four females, and among them two were Hispanic while seven were Caucasian.

Treatment meaning: roughly nine-day PBMC culture with coronavirus spike peptide pools or control peptides (ViraFEST assay). Concerning this clonotype: Its antigen remains unknown.

Germline CDR1 and CDR2: SQVTM and ANQGSEA. CDR3 length: 13 amino acids. V lost 0 bases to trimming and J lost 0 bases, with 5 bases between them. An Oncomine TCR Beta short-read assay was used to sequence the DNA from cultured CD4+ T cells. Cultured CD4+ T cells yielded the extracted genomic DNA. MiXCR, run by TCRdb on the PCR reads, gives a single entry per CDR3 protein. The sample holds some 19,000 distinct CDR3 sequences; around 42% are singletons and the top ten take 11% to 15%. Study observations and caveats: 304 of 307 vaccine-specific clones from convalescent patients were spike mono-reactive. Convalescent patients saw a median around 83% of their reactive clones show up only after vaccination.

The chain employs TRBV29-1 and TRBJ1-1; no clear D. Sequencing used cultured CD4+ T cells from blood. This TCR was recovered from a human donor with COVID-19. CDR3: CSVEDHLNTEAFF. Written as DNA, the CDR3 is TGCAGCGTTGAAGATCACCTGAACACTGAAGCTTTCTTT. Filled out from reference TRBV29-1 and TRBJ1-1, the complete variable domain reads SAVISQKPSRDICQRGTSLTIQCQVDSQVTMMFWYRQQPGQSLTLIATANQGSEATYESGFVIDKFPISRPNLTFSTLTVSNMSPEDSSIYLCSVEDHLNTEAFFGQGTRLTVV.